Listed here are 27 T cell receptor beta chains from one sample, sequenced in a study of graft-versus-host responses after intestinal transplantation. Some clones are missing from TCRdb's copy, which holds only in-frame ones; the method was immunoSEQ multiplex PCR. This sample has 25,000 to 35,000 clones, with 87% found just once. Sequenced here: PBMCs, sampled about 460 days after intestinal transplantation. Receptors originate from a human patient who received an intestinal transplant, so some T cells may come from the graft donor.

This chain uses TRBV5-1 with TRBJ2-1; possible D gene TRBD1, 5 bases. From germline, CDR1 is SGHRS and CDR2 YFSETQ. The V end was cut by 4 bases, the J end by 0 bases, with 17 bases between. CDR3 length equals 17 residues. The CDR3 region is CASSPQGALSSYNEQFF. CDR3 coding DNA: TGCGCCAGCAGCCCCCAGGGCGCCTTGAGCTCCTACAATGAGCAGTTCTTC.

CDR3 protein: CASSPGTFNTGELFF. CDR3 in DNA: TGCGCCAGCAGCCCCGGGACATTTAACACCGGGGAGCTGTTTTTT. This rearrangement joins TRBV5-1 to TRBJ2-2, with D possibly TRBD1 on 6 matching bases. Per the germline V gene, CDR1 is SGHRS and CDR2 is YFSETQ. CDR3 size: 15 residues. The ends were cut back, 4 bases at V and 2 bases at J, with 12 bases in the middle.

The rearrangement uses TRBV19 and TRBJ2-7; 8 bases match TRBD2. This CDR3 has 15 amino acids. Germline V CDR1 and CDR2: LNHDA, SQIVND (reference sequence). V shed 3 bases, J shed 2 bases, and the junction held 6 bases outside the gene matches. CDR3 sequence (DNA): TGTGCCAGTAGTATCCGGGGGGGGACAACCTACGAGCAGTACTTC. It specifies CASSIRGGTTYEQYF.

The CDR3 nucleotides are TGTGCCAGCAGTCCCCGGCGGGGACCAGATACGCAGTATTTT. This encodes CASSPRRGPDTQYF. The chain has TRBV27 and TRBJ2-3, with D possibly matching TRBD2 (6 bases). Germline CDR1 MNHEY, CDR2 SMNVEV (reference sequence). Trimming left V 5 bases short and J 4 bases short, with 13 bases between. CDR3 size: 14 residues.

This sequence joins TRBV28 and TRBJ1-2; 10 bases match TRBD1. Germline V CDR1 and CDR2: MDHEN, SYDVKM. This CDR3 spans 14 amino acids. Trimming took 6 bases from V and 4 from J; bases not matched to a gene: 5. CDR3 DNA: TGTGCCAGCAGAGAAGACAGGGGGCCCTATGGCTACACCTTC. Protein sequence: CASREDRGPYGYTF.

The chain carries TRBV6-5 and TRBJ1-6, with D perhaps TRBD1 (5 bases). Trimming took off 2 bases at V and 6 bases at J, with 5 bases between the two ends. Germline V gives CDR1 MNHEY, CDR2 SVGAGI. This CDR3 comprises 13 residues. The CDR3 region is CASSYDSNSPLHF. The DNA of the CDR3 is TGTGCCAGCAGTTACGACAGTAATTCACCCCTCCACTTT.

V is TRBV5-1 and J is TRBJ1-2; D is possibly TRBD1 (5 bases). The CDR3 runs 16 residues. Trimming stripped 4 bases from V and 2 bases from J, with 18 bases between. Germline-derived CDR1 and CDR2 are SGHRS and YFSETQ. The CDR3 is CASSETTRGGNYGYTF. As DNA, the CDR3 is TGCGCCAGCAGCGAGACGACACGTGGGGGAAACTATGGCTACACCTTC.

The V call is TRBV4-1, the J call TRBJ2-3; 11 bases match TRBD2. CDR3 length: 15 amino acids. V dropped 1 base and J dropped 5; count of bases not matched to a gene: 2. The germline CDR1 and CDR2 sequences are MGHRA and YSYEKL. In nucleotides, the CDR3 is TGCGCCAGCAGCCAAGTAGCGGGAGGGGAAGATACGCAGTATTTT. Translating it yields CASSQVAGGEDTQYF.

The chain couples TRBV6-1 to TRBJ1-5, with TRBD1 identical over 7 bases. J was trimmed by 3 bases and V by 4 bases; bases with no gene match: 3. The germline gives CDR1 MNHNS, CDR2 SASEGT. This CDR3 has 14 residues. CDR3 in DNA: TGTGCCAGCAGTGTGACAGGGTCCAATCAGCCCCAGCATTTT. It codes for CASSVTGSNQPQHF.

The J gene is TRBJ2-1, the V gene TRBV30, with TRBD1 matching over 7 bases. Germline CDR1 reads GTSNPN; CDR2 reads SVGIG (reference sequence). The CDR3 contains 16 residues. The V gene end was trimmed by 5 bases and the J gene end by 4 bases; junction bases not matched to a gene: 14. CDR3 amino acids: CAWALEGRGIYNEQFF. As DNA, the CDR3 is TGTGCCTGGGCCCTTGAGGGCAGGGGGATATACAATGAGCAGTTCTTC.

The rearrangement joins TRBV2 to TRBJ2-7; TRBD1 aligns across 8 bases. CDR1 and CDR2 (germline): SNHLY, FYNNEI. The V and J ends lost 3 bases and 3 bases, in that order; junction bases with no gene match: 7. This CDR3 has 15 amino acids. The CDR3 protein is CASSDNRGSHYEQYF. As DNA, the CDR3 is TGTGCCAGCAGTGATAACAGGGGGTCACACTACGAGCAGTACTTC.

The chain is built from TRBV21-1 and TRBJ2-7; the D call of TRBD2 is as the table states it, not checked on the DNA. TRBV21-1 is described as a pseudogene. This CDR3 contains 16 residues. CDR3 in DNA: TGTGCCAGCAGATCTAGGGGAGCGGGGCAGTCCTACGAGCAGTACTTC. Translating it yields CASRSRGAGQSYEQYF.

This rearrangement joins TRBV5-1 to TRBJ2-7; 7 bases map to TRBD1. CDR1 and CDR2 from the germline V gene are SGHRS and YFSETQ. There are 15 residues in the CDR3. Trimming took 1 base from V and 5 from J; bases not matched to a gene: 9. CDR3 in DNA: TGCGCCAGCAGCTTGAGGGGGACAGCGAACCACGAGCAGTACTTC. It translates to CASSLRGTANHEQYF. Variable domain in full (rest from reference TRBV5-1 and TRBJ2-7): KAGVTQTPRYLIKTRGQQVTLSCSPISGHRSVSWYQQTPGQGLQFLFEYFSETQRNKGNFPGRFSGRQFSNSRSEMNVSTLELGDSALYLCASSLRGTANHEQYFGPGTRLTVT.

This clone was counted a single time. V gene TRBV10-3 combines with J gene TRBJ2-4; TRBD1 might be the D (6 bases). The CDR3 spans 14 residues. CDR1 and CDR2 from the germline V gene are ENHRY and SYGVKD. V was shortened by 3 bases and J by 3 bases, with 9 bases between the two germline ends. The DNA of the CDR3 is TGTGCCATCAGTGATCAAGGGGGCAAAAACATTCAGTACTTC. Its protein product is CAISDQGGKNIQYF.

V gene TRBV11-3 combines with J gene TRBJ2-5; 9 nucleotides align to TRBD2. This CDR3 is 16 amino acids long. CDR1 is SGHNT and CDR2 is YENEEA in the germline V gene. The J segment lost 2 bases and the V segment lost 1 base, leaving 5 bases of the junction unmatched. The CDR3 DNA follows: TGTGCCAGCAGCTTAGGTAGCGGGGGCCCTCAAGAGACCCAGTACTTC. Protein sequence: CASSLGSGGPQETQYF.

The V gene is TRBV6-1, the J gene TRBJ2-2; tentatively, D is TRBD2 (6 bases). This CDR3 comprises 14 residues. Trimming took 5 bases from V and 1 from J, leaving 8 bases between them. Germline CDR1 reads MNHNS; CDR2 reads SASEGT. The CDR3: CASSWRGNTGELFF. The CDR3, as DNA: TGTGCCAGCAGTTGGAGGGGGAACACCGGGGAGCTGTTTTTT.

The chain employs TRBV7-8 and TRBJ2-7, with TRBD2 identical over 14 bases. Germline assignment: CDR1 SGHVS and CDR2 FQNEAQ. J lost 0 bases, V lost 5 bases, and 0 bases had no gene match. The CDR3 length is 15 residues. CDR3 amino acids: CASSGTSGSSYEQYF. CDR3 bases: TGTGCCAGCAGCGGGACTAGCGGGAGCTCCTACGAGCAGTACTTC.

The rearrangement links TRBV6-9 to TRBJ2-7; D ambiguous. The germline V gene encodes CDR1 MNHGY and CDR2 SVAAGI. The CDR3 extends over 14 amino acids. The V gene lost 5 bases and the J gene lost 3 bases, with 14 bases spanning the gap. CDR3 sequence reads: CASSGPNPFYEQYF. The CDR3 DNA reads TGTGCCAGCAGTGGACCTAACCCTTTCTACGAGCAGTACTTC.

The chain carries TRBV4-3 and TRBJ2-7; 15 bases fit TRBD2. Germline V lookup: CDR1 LGHNA, CDR2 YSLEER. Unmatched junction bases numbered 6, after V lost 3 bases and J lost 0 bases. This CDR3 region has 18 residues. This CDR3 reads CASSQGTSGGLSSYEQYF. The CDR3, as DNA: TGCGCCAGCAGCCAGGGGACTAGCGGGGGGCTTAGCTCCTACGAGCAGTACTTC.

J is TRBJ2-3 and V is TRBV7-2, with 10 nucleotides matching TRBD2. This CDR3 is built from 16 residues. With V trimmed by 5 bases and J by 4 bases, 9 bases remained unmatched. CDR1 SGHTA and CDR2 FQGNSA come from the germline V gene. The CDR3 DNA reads as TGTGCCAGCAGCCCCCCCCCAGCGGGGGGGCCAGATACGCAGTATTTT. It is translated as CASSPPPAGGPDTQYF.

This sequence joins TRBV7-2 and TRBJ2-2, with a tentative D call TRBD1 (6 bases). V lost 6 bases and J lost 3, with 11 bases in between. CDR1 is SGHTA and CDR2 is FQGNSA in the germline V gene. The CDR3 is 14 amino acids. CDR3 loop: CASRKNRDTGELFF. The CDR3 nucleotides are TGTGCCAGCAGAAAGAACAGGGACACCGGGGAGCTGTTTTTT.

The J gene is TRBJ2-3, the V gene TRBV7-7; D is perhaps TRBD2 (6 bases). The V end lost 6 bases, the J end lost 5 bases, and 15 bases lay between the germline ends. Germline V gene sequence: CDR1 SSHAT, CDR2 FNYEAQ (reference sequence). This CDR3 has 14 amino acids. DNA for the CDR3: TGTGCCAGCAGTCAGCTGGGGGGAGGAGATACGCAGTATTTT. This sequence encodes CASSQLGGGDTQYF.

CDR3 DNA sequence: TGTGCCAGCAGCGTGCGGACAGGCACAGATACGCAGTATTTT. This codes for CASSVRTGTDTQYF. The J gene is TRBJ2-3, the V gene TRBV9; possibly TRBD1 for D (6 bases). The V end was cut by 2 bases, the J end by 1 base, with 8 bases between. This CDR3 spans 14 amino acids. CDR1 and CDR2 (germline): SGDLS, YYNGEE. The full variable domain, with the rest looked up from reference TRBV9 and TRBJ2-3, is DSGVTQTPKHLITATGQRVTLRCSPRSGDLSVYWYQQSLDQGLQFLIQYYNGEERAKGNILERFSAQQFPDLHSELNLSSLELGDSALYFCASSVRTGTDTQYFGPGTRLTVL.

The chain uses TRBV14 and TRBJ2-7; 9 bases fit TRBD2. Germline CDR1 reads SGHDN; CDR2 reads FVKESK. The CDR3 is 16 residues long. J lost 1 base, V lost 0 bases, and 4 bases had no gene match. In DNA form, the CDR3 reads TGTGCCAGCAGCCAAGAGTTCGGACTAGCGTCCTACGAGCAGTACTTC. Its translation: CASSQEFGLASYEQYF. Looking up the rest from reference TRBV14 and TRBJ2-7 gives the full variable domain: EAGVTQFPSHSVIEKGQTVTLRCDPISGHDNLYWYRRVMGKEIKFLLHFVKESKQDESGMPNNRFLAERTGGTYSTLKVQPAELEDSGVYFCASSQEFGLASYEQYFGPGTRLTVT.

This clone was detected only a few times. The chain joins TRBV7-2 to TRBJ2-1, with D uncertain. Trimming took off 3 bases at V and 8 bases at J, with 11 bases between the two ends. This CDR3 is built from 13 residues. Germline CDR1 reads SGHTA; CDR2 reads FQGNSA. The DNA for the CDR3 is TGTGCCAGCAGCTTCTCCCAAATCCATGAGCAGTTCTTC. Protein: CASSFSQIHEQFF. Full variable domain (rest looked up from reference TRBV7-2 and TRBJ2-1): GAGVSQSPSNKVTEKGKDVELRCDPISGHTALYWYRQSLGQGLEFLIYFQGNSAPDKSGLPSDRFSAERTGGSVSTLTIQRTQQEDSAVYLCASSFSQIHEQFFGPGTRLTVL.

This sequence joins TRBV6-5 and TRBJ2-2; D unresolved. The germline V and J ends were trimmed by 7 bases and 2 bases, with 8 bases remaining between them. CDR1 and CDR2 from the germline V gene are MNHEY and SVGAGI. The CDR3 is 13 residues long. CDR3 loop: CASTRENTGELFF. The CDR3 DNA reads TGTGCCAGCACAAGGGAAAACACCGGGGAGCTGTTTTTT.

The rearrangement uses TRBV5-1 and TRBJ1-1; tentatively, D is TRBD1 (5 bases). CDR3 length equals 13 residues. Germline CDR1 is SGHRS and CDR2 is YFSETQ. V gave up 4 bases and J gave up 1 base, with 8 bases separating them. The CDR3 is CASSLDRNTEAFF. CDR3 nucleotide sequence: TGCGCCAGCAGCCTAGACAGGAACACTGAAGCTTTCTTT.